These 18 T cell receptor beta chains were all obtained from the same sample, sequenced in a study of T cells in Graves' hyperthyroidism and ophthalmopathy. The CDR3 regions of TCR beta were amplified from RNA transcripts. With the HTBI primer set, the TCR CDR3 went through a first round of RT-PCR. MiXCR was run by TCRdb on the multiplex PCR reads, yielding one entry per CDR3 protein. The sample records roughly 380,000 distinct CDR3 sequences, approximately 20% being singletons. Sequencing was done on a sample of blood. These receptors were collected from a woman aged 18-35 years with Graves' hyperthyroidism.

Ten or more counts support this clonotype. The V and J genes are TRBV6-1 and TRBJ1-5; a possible D gene is TRBD1 (6 bases). This CDR3 is built from 16 residues. The germline V gene encodes CDR1 MNHNS and CDR2 SASEGT. Deletions cut 6 bases from V and 3 bases from J, with 18 bases between. CDR3 in amino acids: CASSDHGQRLNQPQHF. For the CDR3, the DNA is TGTGCCAGCAGCGACCACGGACAGAGACTCAATCAGCCCCAGCATTTT.

This clonotype came up many times. V and J are TRBV30 and TRBJ2-7; D uncertain. This CDR3 has 11 amino acids. With 3 bases removed from V and 4 bases from J, the gap between germline ends came to 7 bases. Germline loops: CDR1 GTSNPN, CDR2 SVGIG (reference sequence). The CDR3 coding sequence is TGTGCCTGGAGCGTAGGGTACGAGCAGTACTTC. It codes for CAWSVGYEQYF.

Many counts were recorded for this clonotype. The V call is TRBV27, the J call TRBJ2-7; TRBD2 matches at 7 bases. The CDR3 extends over 15 amino acids. Trimming removed 3 bases from V and 4 bases from J; junction bases left unmatched: 9. Germline CDR1 and CDR2: MNHEY and SMNVEV (reference sequence). In nucleotides, the CDR3 is TGTGCCAGCAGTTTCCTCAGCGGGAACTCATACGAGCAGTACTTC. As protein: CASSFLSGNSYEQYF.

Ten or more counts support this clonotype. The V and J genes are TRBV27 and TRBJ1-2, with D unclear. The germline V gene encodes CDR1 MNHEY and CDR2 SMNVEV (reference sequence). CDR3 size: 13 residues. The V gene lost 7 bases and the J gene lost 0 bases, with 9 bases spanning the gap. The CDR3 coding sequence is TGTGCCAGCAAAAGCAGAGCTAACTATGGCTACACCTTC. It yields the protein CASKSRANYGYTF.

V and J are TRBV7-9 and TRBJ1-1, with unresolved D. CDR1 SEHNR and CDR2 FQNEAQ come from the germline V gene (reference sequence). V was shortened by 1 base and J by 5 bases, with 11 bases between the two germline ends. This CDR3 comprises 14 residues. The CDR3 bases are TGTGCCAGCAGCTTAGGTAGAGAGGGAACTGAAGCTTTCTTT. Translation gives CASSLGREGTEAFF.

This clonotype was detected ten times or more. This chain uses TRBV7-8 with TRBJ2-5; D call uncertain. Germline CDR1 and CDR2: SGHVS and FQNEAQ. Deletions cut 4 bases from V and 2 bases from J, with 8 bases between. The CDR3 has 13 residues. Here the CDR3 reads CASSSIGQETQYF. The CDR3 bases are TGTGCCAGCAGCTCGATAGGGCAAGAGACCCAGTACTTC.

There are many counts of this clonotype. V gene TRBV30 combines with J gene TRBJ1-1, with 7 bases lining up with TRBD1. The CDR3 totals 13 residues. Germline assignment: CDR1 GTSNPN and CDR2 SVGIG (reference sequence). Germline trimming cut 2 bases from V and 4 bases from J; bases unmatched to any gene: 4. DNA of the CDR3: TGTGCCTGGAGTCAGGGACAGCCCACTGAAGCTTTCTTT. This gives the protein CAWSQGQPTEAFF. Together with reference TRBV30 and TRBJ1-1, the CDR3 gives the full variable domain: SQTIHQWPATLVQPVGSPLSLECTVEGTSNPNLYWYRQAAGRGLQLLFYSVGIGQISSEVPQNLSASRPQDRQFILSSKKLLLSDSGFYLCAWSQGQPTEAFFGQGTRLTVV.

This clonotype was recorded many times. The chain couples TRBV27 to TRBJ1-2; 11 bases map to TRBD1. The germline CDR1 and CDR2 sequences are MNHEY and SMNVEV (reference sequence). V trimming: 6 bases; J trimming: 4 bases; junction bases outside the gene matches: 4. This CDR3 is built from 14 residues. The CDR3 spells CASSPDRGLYGYTF. In DNA form, the CDR3 reads TGTGCCAGCAGCCCGGACAGGGGGCTCTATGGCTACACCTTC.

The sample holds many counts of this clonotype. The rearrangement uses TRBV28 and TRBJ2-7, with a tentative D call TRBD2 (5 bases). The germline V and J ends were trimmed by 7 bases and 6 bases, with 16 bases remaining between them. Germline V gene lookup returns CDR1 MDHEN and CDR2 SYDVKM. The CDR3 consists of 13 residues. The CDR3 nucleotides read TGTGCCAGCAACCCCGGGGTAGGGCGCGAGCAGTACTTC. Translating it yields CASNPGVGREQYF.

This clonotype showed up many times. The V call is TRBV30, the J call TRBJ1-4; D gene ambiguous. The germline V and J ends were trimmed by 1 base and 8 bases, with 5 bases remaining between them. The CDR3 covers 11 residues. CDR1 and CDR2 (germline): GTSNPN, SVGIG (reference sequence). The CDR3 sequence is CAWSEREKLFF. The DNA of the CDR3 is TGTGCCTGGAGTGAGAGGGAAAAACTGTTTTTT.

This clonotype was counted many times. This sequence joins TRBV6-1 and TRBJ1-1; D not certain. CDR1 is MNHNS and CDR2 is SASEGT in the germline V gene. The ends were cut back, 0 bases at V and 1 base at J, with 3 bases in the middle. The CDR3 sequence is 13 residues long. The CDR3, as DNA: TGTGCCAGCAGTGAAGCTCCGAACACTGAAGCTTTCTTT. Protein product: CASSEAPNTEAFF.

This clonotype showed up many times. This rearrangement joins TRBV28 to TRBJ2-7; 16 nucleotides align to TRBD2. Germline CDR1 is MDHEN and CDR2 is SYDVKM. The CDR3 totals 18 residues. The trim removed 6 bases at V and 3 bases at J, leaving 11 bases unmatched. This CDR3 is CASRGLAGGPRLFYEQYF. Written as DNA, the CDR3 is TGTGCCAGCAGGGGACTAGCGGGGGGGCCCCGTCTTTTCTACGAGCAGTACTTC.

This clonotype was recorded at least ten times. The chain recombines TRBV20-1 with TRBJ1-5, with 8 bases that match TRBD1. This CDR3 contains 15 residues. The germline V gene encodes CDR1 DFQATT and CDR2 SNEGSKA (reference sequence). V gave up 3 bases and J gave up 5 bases; unmatched junction bases: 9. DNA for the CDR3: TGCAGTGCTAGGGCCGGACAGGGAGTCGATCAGCCCCAGCATTTT. Residues: CSARAGQGVDQPQHF.

This clonotype showed up many times. The chain employs TRBV6-5 and TRBJ1-5; D perhaps matches TRBD1 (6 bases). The germline CDR1 and CDR2 sequences are MNHEY and SVGAGI. Trimming shortened V by 1 base and J by 7 bases, and 14 bases separated the two germline ends. The CDR3 runs 15 residues. In DNA, the CDR3 is TGTGCCAGCAGTTACTTACAGGGCGCAGGGCAGCCCCAGCATTTT. Translation gives CASSYLQGAGQPQHF.

This clonotype was observed at least ten times. This rearrangement joins TRBV15 to TRBJ1-1, with a possible D match to TRBD1 (6 bases). Between the trimmed V and J ends, which lost 1 base and 8 bases, there was a span of 14 bases. The CDR3 covers 14 residues. Germline V gene lookup returns CDR1 LNHNV and CDR2 YYDKDF (reference sequence). CDR3 coding DNA: TGTGCCACCAGCAGAGTTGGGGGCGGAAGCGAAGCTTTCTTT. Its protein product is CATSRVGGGSEAFF.

At least ten counts were recorded for this clonotype. CDR3 in DNA: TGCAGTGCCCAACGGGACAGGGGGCAGATAGGCAATCAGCCCCAGCATTTT. This translates into CSAQRDRGQIGNQPQHF. J is TRBJ1-5 and V is TRBV20-1; 12 bases match TRBD1. With V trimmed by 6 bases and J by 2 bases, 11 bases remained unmatched. Germline V gives CDR1 DFQATT, CDR2 SNEGSKA (reference sequence). This CDR3 comprises 17 residues.

In its sample, this clonotype was seen a few times. J is TRBJ2-7 and V is TRBV14, with D maybe TRBD2 (5 bases). The CDR3 has 17 residues. The V end was cut by 1 base, the J end by 4 bases, with 20 bases between. Germline V lookup: CDR1 SGHDN, CDR2 FVKESK. The CDR3 loop is CASSQGLSGSLIYEQYF. In DNA form, the CDR3 reads TGTGCCAGCAGCCAAGGCCTGTCGGGATCCCTCATTTACGAGCAGTACTTC.

This clonotype has a count of ten or more. This sequence joins TRBV6-5 and TRBJ1-2, with a tentative D call TRBD1 (5 bases). Germline V lookup: CDR1 MNHEY, CDR2 SVGAGI. The CDR3 contains 13 residues. Between the trimmed V and J ends, which lost 5 bases and 8 bases, there was a span of 15 bases. CDR3 bases: TGTGCCAGCAGTCTGGGGGGAGGTGGGGGCTACACCTTC. It encodes CASSLGGGGGYTF.